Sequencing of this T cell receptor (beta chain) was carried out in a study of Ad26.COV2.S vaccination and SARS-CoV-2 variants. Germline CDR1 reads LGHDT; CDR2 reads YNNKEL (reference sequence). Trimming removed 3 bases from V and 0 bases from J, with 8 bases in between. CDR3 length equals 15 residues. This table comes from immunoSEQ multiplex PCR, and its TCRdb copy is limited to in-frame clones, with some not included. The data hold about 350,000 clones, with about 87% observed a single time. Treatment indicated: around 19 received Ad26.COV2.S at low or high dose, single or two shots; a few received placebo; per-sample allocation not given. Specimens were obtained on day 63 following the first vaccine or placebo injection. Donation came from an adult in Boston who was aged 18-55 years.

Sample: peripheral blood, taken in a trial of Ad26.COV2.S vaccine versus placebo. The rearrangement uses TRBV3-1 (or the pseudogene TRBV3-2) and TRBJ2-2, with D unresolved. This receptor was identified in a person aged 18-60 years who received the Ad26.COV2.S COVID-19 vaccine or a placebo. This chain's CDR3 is CASSQDHSNTGELFF. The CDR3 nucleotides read TGTGCCAGCAGCCAGGATCACTCGAACACCGGGGAGCTGTTTTTT.